This passage covers 7 T cell receptor beta chains from one sample sequenced in a study of shared clonotypes between healthy human individuals. Some clones are missing from TCRdb's copy, which holds only in-frame ones; the method was immunoSEQ multiplex PCR. The sample has over a million clones; about 98% are singletons. Input material: naive CD4+ T cells sorted from blood. The sample's subset: CD45RA+ positively selected. The source is a man younger than 45 in good health.

The chain employs TRBV5-1 and TRBJ2-1; TRBD2 aligns across 9 bases. Germline V gives CDR1 SGHRS, CDR2 YFSETQ. V dropped 0 bases and J dropped 6; count of bases not matched to a gene: 10. The CDR3 totals 17 residues. CDR3 residues: CASSLGVAGVMGNEQFF. DNA of the CDR3: TGCGCCAGCAGCTTGGGGGTAGCGGGAGTTATGGGCAATGAGCAGTTCTTC. The whole variable domain, filled in from reference TRBV5-1 and TRBJ2-1, reads KAGVTQTPRYLIKTRGQQVTLSCSPISGHRSVSWYQQTPGQGLQFLFEYFSETQRNKGNFPGRFSGRQFSNSRSEMNVSTLELGDSALYLCASSLGVAGVMGNEQFFGPGTRLTVL.

This sequence joins TRBV18 and TRBJ1-5, with 8 bases lining up with TRBD1. CDR3 length equals 15 residues. From germline, CDR1 is KGHSH and CDR2 LQKENI. With V trimmed by 6 bases and J by 5 bases, 9 bases remained unmatched. In DNA, the CDR3 is TGTGCCAGCTCGTCTGGGACAGGCCCGGATCAGCCCCAGCATTTT. Translating gives CASSSGTGPDQPQHF.

This clone was seen just once. The J gene is TRBJ2-7, the V gene TRBV10-2; possibly TRBD1 or TRBD2 for D (5 bases each). Germline-derived CDR1 and CDR2 are WSHSY and SAAADI. V lost 5 bases and J 7 bases, leaving 12 bases between the germline ends. CDR3 length equals 12 residues. The CDR3 nucleotides are TGCGCCAGCAGTCTAGGGGAGAGTGAGCAGTACTTC. It translates to CASSLGESEQYF.

In the case of this clone: The sample carries other DNA sequences with the same CDR3. This chain joins TRBV10-2 and TRBJ2-1; D may be TRBD1 (5 bases). Germline V gene data show CDR1 as WSHSY and CDR2 as SAAADI. V shed 4 bases and J shed 4 bases, with 8 bases lying between them. The CDR3 consists of 13 residues. DNA of the CDR3: TGCGCCAGCAGTGTCGACAGTTACAATGAGCAGTTCTTC. Translation gives CASSVDSYNEQFF.

V gene TRBV30 combines with J gene TRBJ2-7; 7 bases line up with TRBD2. The germline V gene has CDR1 GTSNPN and CDR2 SVGIG (reference sequence). J gave up 6 bases and V 0 bases, and 14 bases lay outside the gene matches. The CDR3 covers 16 residues. The chain's CDR3 is CAWSVGALADRLEQYF. CDR3 nucleotide sequence: TGTGCCTGGAGTGTAGGTGCGCTAGCGGACCGCCTCGAGCAGTACTTC.

The rearrangement links TRBV2 to TRBJ2-1, with TRBD2 matching over 7 bases. Losses at the gene ends were 9 bases for V and 0 bases for J; bases not matched to a gene: 5. CDR3 length: 14 amino acids. Germline CDR1 and CDR2: SNHLY and FYNNEI. The CDR3 sequence: CARSLAISYNEQFF. The CDR3 DNA follows: TGTGCCAGATCACTAGCGATCTCCTACAATGAGCAGTTCTTC.

This clone appeared a single time. This chain uses TRBV30 with TRBJ2-1; perhaps D is TRBD1 or TRBD2 (5 bases each). The CDR3 extends over 15 amino acids. V gave up 4 bases and J gave up 4 bases, with 17 bases separating them. Germline V gene data show CDR1 as GTSNPN and CDR2 as SVGIG (reference sequence). Here the CDR3 DNA reads TGTGCCTGGACCAAGAGGGGCACCTTGTACAATGAGCAGTTCTTC. Protein product: CAWTKRGTLYNEQFF.